A selection of T cell receptor beta chains follows, all from one sample in a study of blood T cell repertoires in COVID-19. Measured with immunoSEQ multiplex PCR; TCRdb has only the in-frame clones, and not every one. The sample includes 170,000 or so clones, about 86% seen only once; the top ten take about 8.6%. The sequenced material came from peripheral blood. Receptor source: a man aged 50-59 years with active or convalescent COVID-19. The CDR3 runs from the conserved cysteine through the conserved F or W. A D gene is named only where the DNA matches it firmly. For some rows the clone size is stated as once, few or many, or as a class when expanded; others skip it.

cdr3_length clone_size j_call v_call d_call cdr3_nt cdr3_aa
12 . TRBJ1-6 TRBV19 . TGTGCCAGTAGTATCCGGGAATCACCCCTCCACTTT CASSIRESPLHF
15 . TRBJ1-1 TRBV19 TRBD1 TGTGCCAGTACAACAGGGGGAGCGGTGAACACTGAAGCTTTCTTT CASTTGGAVNTEAFF
13 . TRBJ1-2 TRBV27 . TGTGCCAGCCGGCGGGGCAGATTGAATGGCTACACCTTC CASRRGRLNGYTF
13 once TRBJ2-7 TRBV2 TRBD2 TGTGCCAGCAGTGTGGGGGGGACGAGTGAGCAGTACTTC CASSVGGTSEQYF
13 . TRBJ1-1 TRBV28 . TGTGCCAGCAGTTATCAAGTTAGCACTGAAGCTTTCTTT CASSYQVSTEAFF
12 . TRBJ1-4 TRBV15 . TGTGCCACCAGGGCGGCTAATGAAAAACTGTTTTTT CATRAANEKLFF
12 few TRBJ2-7 TRBV28 . TGTGCCGCGGGTAGGATTGCCTACGAGCAGTACTTC CAAGRIAYEQYF
16 . TRBJ2-3 TRBV27 TRBD2 TGTGCCAGCAGTCACCTAGCGGGGATTAGCACAGATACGCAGTATTTT CASSHLAGISTDTQYF
12 . TRBJ2-2 TRBV28 . TGTGCCAGCAGAAAGGAGGTCGGGGAGCTGTTTTTT CASRKEVGELFF
12 . TRBJ2-7 TRBV3-1/TRBV3-2 . TGTGCCAGCAGCCAACGAGGCTACGAGCAGTACTTC CASSQRGYEQYF
14 . TRBJ2-7 TRBV5-4 . TGTGCCAGCAGCTTGTCCCCGCTAGCGAGGGAGCAGTACTTC CASSLSPLAREQYF
15 . TRBJ2-7 TRBV28 TRBD1 TGTGCCAGCAGTTTAGGGGGACAGCCTTCCTGGGAGCAGTACTTC CASSLGGQPSWEQYF
12 . TRBJ2-1 TRBV7-6 TRBD1 TGTGCCAGCAGTAGACAGGGAAATGAGCAGTTCTTC CASSRQGNEQFF
13 . TRBJ1-1 TRBV6-2/TRBV6-3 . TGTGCCAGCAGTTACCTGGGCCAACTGGGCGCTTTCTTT CASSYLGQLGAFF
15 . TRBJ2-2 TRBV3-1/TRBV3-2 . TGTGCCAGCAGCCAAGGGCTGGTGAACACCGGGGAGCTGTTTTTT CASSQGLVNTGELFF
13 . TRBJ1-6 TRBV2 TRBD1 TGTGCCAGCCGACAGGGTCTAAATTCACCCCTCCACTTT CASRQGLNSPLHF
14 . TRBJ2-5 TRBV7-2 . TGTGCCAGCAGCTTAGCGTACAGCCAAGAGACCCAGTACTTC CASSLAYSQETQYF
16 . TRBJ2-7 TRBV15 TRBD2 TGTGCCACCAGCAGAGATACTAGCGCCTCCTCCTACGAGCAGTACTTC CATSRDTSASSYEQYF
14 . TRBJ1-2 TRBV7-9 . TGTGCCAGCAGCTTAGGGGCCGACAGCTATGGCTACACCTTC CASSLGADSYGYTF
13 . TRBJ1-2 TRBV6-5 . TGTGCCAGCACCCAGATCCGCGGGAATGGCTACACCTTC CASTQIRGNGYTF
15 . TRBJ2-1 TRBV9 . TGTGCCAGCAGCCCGGACACTCGAACCTACAATGAGCAGTTCTTC CASSPDTRTYNEQFF
17 . TRBJ1-2 TRBV15 . TGTGCCACCAGCAGAGATCTGGCAGGCAAGAAGAGCTATGGCTACACCTTC CATSRDLAGKKSYGYTF
15 . TRBJ2-7 TRBV19 . TGTGCCAGTAGGCAATTAGGGGGTATGTCCTACGAGCAGTACTTC CASRQLGGMSYEQYF
16 . TRBJ2-2 TRBV27 . TGTGCCAGCAGTTTAGGACAGACCCCGAACACCGGGGAGCTGTTTTTT CASSLGQTPNTGELFF
16 . TRBJ2-4 TRBV19 . TGTGCCAGTAGTAAGTTGGGCGCTGGGGGACACAACATTCAGTACTTC CASSKLGAGGHNIQYF
13 . TRBJ2-1 TRBV5-6 . TGTGCCAGCAGCTTGTTAGTGTACAATGAGCAGTTCTTC CASSLLVYNEQFF
16 . TRBJ2-1 TRBV11-3 TRBD1 TGTGCCAGCAGCTTAAATGGACAGGTCAACTACAATGAGCAGTTCTTC CASSLNGQVNYNEQFF
12 . TRBJ1-3 TRBV12-3/TRBV12-4 . TGTGCCAGCACCCCGGAGGGGAACACCATATATTTT CASTPEGNTIYF
14 . TRBJ2-1 TRBV25-1 TRBD1 TGTGCCAGCAGTGAATTTGGCAGGGGGTCAAAGCAGTTCTTC CASSEFGRGSKQFF
14 . TRBJ2-7 TRBV6-5 TRBD1 TGTGCCAGCAGACCCGGGACAGGGGCCCTCGAGCAGTACTTC CASRPGTGALEQYF
16 . TRBJ1-2 TRBV5-5 . TGTGCCAGCAGCTTGGAAACTTGGGGCCTCAACTATGGCTACACCTTC CASSLETWGLNYGYTF
15 . TRBJ1-5 TRBV6-5 . TGTGCCAGCAGTCACGACAGATATAGCAATCAGCCCCAGCATTTT CASSHDRYSNQPQHF
17 . TRBJ2-3 TRBV11-3 TRBD2 TGTGCCAGCAGCTTAGATCCCGCTAGCGGGGGGGAAGATACGCAGTATTTT CASSLDPASGGEDTQYF
14 . TRBJ1-1 TRBV5-1 TRBD1 TGCGCCAGCAGCTTGCAGGGGGCAAACACTGAAGCTTTCTTT CASSLQGANTEAFF
12 few TRBJ1-2 TRBV29-1 TRBD1 TGCATCATACAGGGGGCCGGCTATGGCTACACCTTC CIIQGAGYGYTF
16 . TRBJ2-1 TRBV7-3 TRBD1 TGTGCCAGCAGCCCCGGACAGGTAGTCTCCTACAATGAGCAGTTCTTC CASSPGQVVSYNEQFF
12 . TRBJ1-4 TRBV7-9 . TGTGCCAGCAGCTCCCTCCAGGGGCACCTGTTTTTT CASSSLQGHLFF
15 once TRBJ1-5 TRBV19 TRBD1 TGTGCCAGTAAGTGGGGGTCAGGGGGCTTTCAGCCCCAGCATTTT CASKWGSGGFQPQHF
17 . TRBJ1-2 TRBV15 TRBD1 TGTGCCACCAGCAGGATAGGACAGGGGGCGGTTCGTTATGGCTACACCTTC CATSRIGQGAVRYGYTF
18 . TRBJ2-1 TRBV24-1 TRBD2 TGTGCCACCAGTGATTTCTCCGCTAGCGGGGGGATGGACAATGAGCAGTTCTTC CATSDFSASGGMDNEQFF
14 . TRBJ1-2 TRBV5-6 . TGTGCCAGCAGCTTGGATCGCAGGAACTATGGCTACACCTTC CASSLDRRNYGYTF